This T cell receptor (delta chain) was sequenced for a study of Vδ1+ human thymocytes. Whole-study results and caveats: Despite high sort purity, roughly 19% of thymic T cell receptor delta sequences were Vdelta2. Thymic TRG and TRD repertoires appeared highly polyclonal.

Sorted Vdelta1+ thymocytes were roughly 96% to 99.6% pure. As for this clone: The antigen remains undetermined.

The template was reverse-transcribed extracted RNA. The CDR3 regions were amplified by multiplex PCR from V-gene primers to a constant-region primer. TCRdb reprocessed the multiplex PCR reads using CATT. The sample carries 50,000 to 75,000 delta-chain clones, less than 15% recorded once. CDR3 size: 21 residues. The germline V and J ends were trimmed by 1 base and 8 bases, with 35 bases remaining between them. Germline CDR1 and CDR2: TSWWSYY and QGS. The sequencing input was Vdelta1+ gamma-delta thymocytes from the thymus. Subset indicated: FACS-sorted CD3+ TCRalphabeta- TCRVdelta1+ TCRVdelta2- thymocytes. The TCR comes from a girl under three years old who had congenital heart surgery. The chain is built from TRDV1 and TRDJ1, with D perhaps matching TRDD2 (8 bases). CDR3 bases: TGTGCTCTTGGGGAACCGGATGCCTTCCTAGACAGGGGTGGGGGACCAACAAAACTCATCTTT. Translation: CALGEPDAFLDRGGGPTKLIF.